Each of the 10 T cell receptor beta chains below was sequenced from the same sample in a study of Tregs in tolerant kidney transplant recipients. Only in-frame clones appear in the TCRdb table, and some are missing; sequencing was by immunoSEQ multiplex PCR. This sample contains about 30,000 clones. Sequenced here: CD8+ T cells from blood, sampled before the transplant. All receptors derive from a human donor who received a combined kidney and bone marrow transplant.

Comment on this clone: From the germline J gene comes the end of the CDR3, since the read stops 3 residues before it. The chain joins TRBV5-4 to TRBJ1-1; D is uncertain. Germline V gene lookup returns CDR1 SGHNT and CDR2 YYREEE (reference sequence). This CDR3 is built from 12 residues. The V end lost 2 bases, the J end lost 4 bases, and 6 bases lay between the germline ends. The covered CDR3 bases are TGTGCCAGCAGCTTCTCTTCCACTGAA. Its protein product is CASSFSSTE. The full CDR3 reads CASSFSSTEAFF.

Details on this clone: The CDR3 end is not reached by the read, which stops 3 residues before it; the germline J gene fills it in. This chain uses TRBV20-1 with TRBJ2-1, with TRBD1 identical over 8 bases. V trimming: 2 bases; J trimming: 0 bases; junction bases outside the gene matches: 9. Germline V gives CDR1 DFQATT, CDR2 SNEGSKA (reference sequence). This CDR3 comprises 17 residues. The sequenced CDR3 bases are TGCAGTGCTAGACCCACTTTGGACAGGGACTCCTACAATGAG. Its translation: CSARPTLDRDSYNE. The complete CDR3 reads CSARPTLDRDSYNEQFF.

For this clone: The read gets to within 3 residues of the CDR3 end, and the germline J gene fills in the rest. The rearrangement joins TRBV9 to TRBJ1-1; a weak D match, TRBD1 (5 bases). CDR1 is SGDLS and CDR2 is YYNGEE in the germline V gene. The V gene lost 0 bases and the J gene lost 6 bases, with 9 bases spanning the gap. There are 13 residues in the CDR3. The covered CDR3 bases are TGTGCCAGCAGCGTAGCCGGGACTTCTGAA. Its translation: CASSVAGTSE. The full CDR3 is CASSVAGTSEAFF.

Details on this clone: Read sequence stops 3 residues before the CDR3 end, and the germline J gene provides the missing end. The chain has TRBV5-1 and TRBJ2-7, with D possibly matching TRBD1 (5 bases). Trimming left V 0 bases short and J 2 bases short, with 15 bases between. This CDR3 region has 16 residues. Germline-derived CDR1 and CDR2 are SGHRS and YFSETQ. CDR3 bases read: TGCGCCAGCAGCTTGGTCCAGGGCCCCCAGGCCTACGAG. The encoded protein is CASSLVQGPQAYE. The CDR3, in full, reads CASSLVQGPQAYEQYF.

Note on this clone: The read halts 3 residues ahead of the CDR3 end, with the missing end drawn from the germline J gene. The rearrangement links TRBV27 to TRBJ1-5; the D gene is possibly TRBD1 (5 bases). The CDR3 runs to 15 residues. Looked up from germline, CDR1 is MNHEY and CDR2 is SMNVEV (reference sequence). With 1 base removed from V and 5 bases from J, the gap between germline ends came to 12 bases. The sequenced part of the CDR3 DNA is TGTGCCAGCAGTTTATTAGCAGGGCAAGATCAGCCC. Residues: CASSLLAGQDQP. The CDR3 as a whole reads CASSLLAGQDQPQHF.

Here the CDR3 reads CSDRRLAGPETQYF. Incomplete CDR3 DNA: TGCAGTGACAGACGGCTAGCGGGACCAGAGACC. This chain connects TRBV20-1 to TRBJ2-5; 9 bases are shared with TRBD2. From the germline J gene comes the end of the CDR3, since the read stops 3 residues before it. Germline V gene sequence: CDR1 DFQATT, CDR2 SNEGSKA (reference sequence). Unmatched junction bases numbered 10, after V lost 7 bases and J lost 4 bases. The CDR3 is made up of 14 amino acids.

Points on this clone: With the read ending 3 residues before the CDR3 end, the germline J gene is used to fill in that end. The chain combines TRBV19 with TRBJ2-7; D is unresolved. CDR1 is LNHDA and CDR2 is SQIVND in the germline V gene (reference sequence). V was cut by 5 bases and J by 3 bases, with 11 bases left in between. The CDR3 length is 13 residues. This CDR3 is CASSPRLDYEQYF. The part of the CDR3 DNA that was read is TGTGCCAGTAGTCCCAGACTGGACTACGAG.

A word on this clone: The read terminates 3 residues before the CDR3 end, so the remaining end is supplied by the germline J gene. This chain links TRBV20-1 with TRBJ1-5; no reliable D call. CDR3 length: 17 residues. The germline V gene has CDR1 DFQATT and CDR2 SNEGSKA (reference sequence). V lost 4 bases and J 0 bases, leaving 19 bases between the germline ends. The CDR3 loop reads CSATSRGGQYSNQPQHF. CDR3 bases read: TGCAGTGCTACATCCCGAGGCGGTCAATATAGCAATCAGCCC.

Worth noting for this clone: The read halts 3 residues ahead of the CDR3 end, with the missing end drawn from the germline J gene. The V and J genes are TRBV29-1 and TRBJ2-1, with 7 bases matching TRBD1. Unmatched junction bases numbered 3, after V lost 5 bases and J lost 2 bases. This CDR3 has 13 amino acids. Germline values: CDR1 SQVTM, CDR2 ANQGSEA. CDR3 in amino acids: CSVWTGTYNEQFF. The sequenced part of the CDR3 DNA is TGCAGCGTTTGGACAGGCACCTACAATGAG.

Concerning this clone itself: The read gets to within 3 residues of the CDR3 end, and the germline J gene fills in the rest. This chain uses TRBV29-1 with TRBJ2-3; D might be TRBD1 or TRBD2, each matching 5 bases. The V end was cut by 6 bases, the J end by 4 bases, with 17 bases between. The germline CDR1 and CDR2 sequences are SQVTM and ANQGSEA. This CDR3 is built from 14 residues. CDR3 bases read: TGCAGCGTCGGGCCGAGGGGCGGAGCAGATACG. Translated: CSVGPRGGADT. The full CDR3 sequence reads CSVGPRGGADTQYF.